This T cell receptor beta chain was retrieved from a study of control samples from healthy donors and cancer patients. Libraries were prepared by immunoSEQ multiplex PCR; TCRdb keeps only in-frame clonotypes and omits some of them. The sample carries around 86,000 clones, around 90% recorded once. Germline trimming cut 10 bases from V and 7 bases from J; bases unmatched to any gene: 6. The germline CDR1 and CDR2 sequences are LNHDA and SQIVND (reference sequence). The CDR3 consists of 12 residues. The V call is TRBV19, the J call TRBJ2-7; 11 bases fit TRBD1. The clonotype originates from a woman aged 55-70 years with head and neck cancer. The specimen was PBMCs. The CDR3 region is CATKGQGGEQYF. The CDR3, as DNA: TGTGCCACCAAGGGACAGGGGGGTGAGCAGTACTTC.